Listed here are 20 T cell receptor beta chains from one sample, sequenced in a study of blood T cells in healthy people across ages. Together with a sample-barcoded 5' primer, a J-beta primer mix was included in a second PCR lasting about 7 to 11 cycles. TCRdb independently ran MiXCR on the 5' RACE reads; one entry per CDR3 protein. The sample yields 780,000 or so distinct CDR3 sequences, about 25% seen once. These sequences were also reported in another study, on T cells of mothers and their children.

The source material was blood. The receptors come from a boy under 18 in good health.

Comment on this clonotype: The conserved closing phenylalanine or tryptophan is absent in this CDR3, likely reflecting a read error. V usage is TRBV20-1 and J usage is TRBJ1-6; the match to TRBD1 covers 9 bases. Germline CDR1 DFQATT, CDR2 SNEGSKA (reference sequence). The junction had 3 bases not matched to a gene; V was cut back by 2 bases and J by 7 bases. The CDR3 covers 14 residues. The CDR3 region is CSARRQGENSPLHL. The CDR3 nucleotides read TGCAGTGCTAGAAGACAGGGGGAGAATTCACCCCTCCACCTT.

The V call is TRBV7-6, the J call TRBJ2-1; 11 bases agree with TRBD2. Germline CDR1 and CDR2: SGHVS and FNYEAQ. V lost 4 bases, J lost 7 bases, and 6 bases stayed unmatched. The CDR3 covers 15 residues. The chain's CDR3 is CASSSRASGGNEQFF. The DNA of the CDR3 is TGTGCCAGCAGCTCTCGGGCTAGCGGGGGGAATGAGCAGTTCTTC.

Concerning this clonotype itself: One end of the junction does not line up with germline, which may come from a read error. The rearrangement links TRBV20-1 to TRBJ1-2; D uncertain. The germline CDR1 and CDR2 sequences are DFQATT and SNEGSKA (reference sequence). The CDR3 totals 15 residues. CDR3 sequence reads: CSARDPRVGSYGYTF. In nucleotides, the CDR3 is TGCAGTGCTAGAGATCCTCGGGTGGGATCCTATGGCTATACCTTC.

This clonotype was observed a handful of times. The genes are TRBV27 and TRBJ2-5; possibly TRBD1 or TRBD2 for D (7 bases each). Germline-derived CDR1 and CDR2 are MNHEY and SMNVEV (reference sequence). V was shortened by 6 bases and J by 0 bases, with 23 bases between the two germline ends. The CDR3 has 18 residues. The CDR3 bases are TGTGCCAGCAGCCAACTCAGGGGGGACTACCTATACCAAGAGACCCAGTACTTC. It specifies CASSQLRGDYLYQETQYF.

The gene calls are TRBV10-3 and TRBJ1-4, with unresolved D. Germline CDR1 reads ENHRY; CDR2 reads SYGVKD. The CDR3 length is 15 residues. Trimming pared 2 bases from V and 3 bases from J, leaving 10 bases between. CDR3 DNA sequence: TGTGCCATCAGTGAGACTGGAGCAGCTAATGAAAAACTGTTTTTT. Encoded protein: CAISETGAANEKLFF.

This clonotype showed up just a few times. The rearrangement uses TRBV19 and TRBJ2-1, with D perhaps matching TRBD2 (6 bases). The CDR3 loop spans 16 amino acids. The germline CDR1 and CDR2 sequences are LNHDA and SQIVND (reference sequence). V lost 1 base and J 5 bases, leaving 15 bases between the germline ends. The CDR3 spells CASSIVIAAPDNEQFF. The CDR3 DNA follows: TGTGCCAGTAGTATAGTGATAGCGGCTCCTGACAATGAGCAGTTCTTC.

For this clonotype: The junction differs from germline at one of its ends, possibly a read error. V and J are TRBV27 and TRBJ2-7, with 7 bases fitting TRBD1. CDR1 is MNHEY and CDR2 is SMNVEV in the germline V gene (reference sequence). The CDR3 is 15 amino acids. CDR3 DNA sequence: TGTGCCAGCAGTTTCCGGGACAGCGCTCCCTACAAGCAGTACTTC. Its translation is CASSFRDSAPYKQYF.

This clonotype turned up a few times. CDR3 sequence: CASSLDSLTDTQYF. The CDR3 coding sequence is TGCGCCAGCAGCTTGGATTCCCTCACAGATACGCAGTATTTT. The chain joins TRBV5-1 to TRBJ2-3; D is ambiguous. The CDR3 runs to 14 residues. CDR1 and CDR2 from the germline V gene are SGHRS and YFSETQ. Between the trimmed V and J ends, which lost 0 bases and 2 bases, there was a span of 7 bases.

The chain carries TRBV28 and TRBJ2-5, with D perhaps assigned TRBD1 or TRBD2 (5 bases each). V lost 3 bases, J lost 2 bases, and 13 bases lay in between. CDR3 length equals 15 residues. Germline V gene data show CDR1 as MDHEN and CDR2 as SYDVKM. CDR3 amino acids: CASSLTPGRQETQYF. CDR3 in DNA: TGTGCCAGCAGTTTGACTCCGGGACGGCAAGAGACCCAGTACTTC.

V gene TRBV6-2 or TRBV6-3 combines with J gene TRBJ2-1, with no clear D. Trimming took 2 bases from V and 0 from J, leaving 14 bases between them. The CDR3 length is 17 residues. The germline V gene encodes CDR1 MNHEY and CDR2 SVGEGT. The CDR3 DNA sequence: TGTGCCAGCAGTTACCCCCTGGAACCCAGCTCCTACAATGAGCAGTTCTTC. Translated: CASSYPLEPSSYNEQFF.

The sample holds a few counts of this clonotype. V and J are TRBV6-5 and TRBJ2-2; 10 nucleotides align to TRBD2. The trim removed 0 bases at V and 7 bases at J, leaving 2 bases unmatched. The germline CDR1 and CDR2 sequences are MNHEY and SVGAGI. The CDR3 length is 15 residues. CDR3 sequence (DNA): TGTGCCAGCAGTTACTCTAGCGGGGGGAGCGGGGAGCTGTTTTTT. It codes for CASSYSSGGSGELFF.

This clonotype has more than one count but fewer than ten. V usage is TRBV5-4 and J usage is TRBJ2-7, with D tentatively TRBD1 (5 bases). V lost 4 bases, J lost 2 bases, and 19 bases lay in between. Germline V CDR1 and CDR2: SGHNT, YYREEE (reference sequence). This CDR3 has 16 residues. For the CDR3, the DNA is TGTGCCAGCAGCACATGGACAAAGGGTGAGGCCTACGAGCAGTACTTC. Encoded protein: CASSTWTKGEAYEQYF.

This clonotype was seen more than once but under ten times. V is TRBV6-1 and J is TRBJ2-7, with TRBD1 matching 7 bases. This CDR3 comprises 12 residues. Germline CDR1 and CDR2: MNHNS and SASEGT. V lost 7 bases, J lost 2 bases, and 2 bases stayed unmatched. CDR3 amino acids: CASKGTAYEQYF. CDR3 coding DNA: TGTGCCAGCAAAGGGACAGCCTACGAGCAGTACTTC.

This clonotype was detected only a few times. The V gene is TRBV4-2, the J gene TRBJ2-5; 8 bases map to TRBD2. This CDR3 spans 16 amino acids. V dropped 2 bases and J dropped 5; count of bases not matched to a gene: 10. CDR1 is LGHNA and CDR2 is YNFKEQ in the germline V gene. Here the CDR3 reads CASSQNLAGLTETQYF. The CDR3 coding sequence is TGTGCCAGCAGCCAAAATTTAGCGGGACTGACGGAGACCCAGTACTTC.

This clonotype has a count of ten or more. The chain carries TRBV20-1 and TRBJ2-5; TRBD1 might be the D (5 bases). Trimming left V 2 bases short and J 2 bases short, with 12 bases between. In germline, CDR1 is DFQATT, CDR2 SNEGSKA (reference sequence). CDR3 length equals 14 residues. The CDR3 bases are TGCAGTGCTAGACAGACAGCGAAACAAGAGACCCAGTACTTC. It specifies CSARQTAKQETQYF.

This clonotype was recorded a few times. This rearrangement joins TRBV24-1 to TRBJ2-3; 7 nucleotides match TRBD2. There are 13 residues in the CDR3. Germline V lookup: CDR1 KGHDR, CDR2 SFDVKD. V lost 8 bases to trimming and J lost 2 bases; unmatched junction nucleotides: 3. CDR3 bases: TGTGCCACCACCAGCGGGGACACAGATACGCAGTATTTT. The encoded protein is CATTSGDTDTQYF.

The V gene is TRBV10-3, the J gene TRBJ2-4; D is unclear. The CDR3 length is 16 residues. V lost 0 bases, J lost 0 bases, and 9 bases lay in between. Germline V gene data show CDR1 as ENHRY and CDR2 as SYGVKD. In DNA, the CDR3 is TGTGCCATCAGTGAGTCGTGGGTCGTAGCCAAAAACATTCAGTACTTC. Encoded protein: CAISESWVVAKNIQYF.

CDR3: CASRSMGQLGDTKNIQYF. DNA for the CDR3: TGTGCCAGCAGGTCCATGGGGCAATTGGGGGATACCAAAAACATTCAGTACTTC. This chain links TRBV7-3 with TRBJ2-4; D is tentatively TRBD1 or TRBD2 (5 bases each). The germline CDR1 and CDR2 sequences are SGHTA and FQGTGA. V lost 6 bases and J lost 2, with 23 bases in between. This CDR3 is 18 amino acids long.

In nucleotides, the CDR3 is TGCAGTGCTAGAGAGGGACTAGCGGGTAAAGAGACCCAGTACTTC. The encoded protein is CSAREGLAGKETQYF. The chain employs TRBV20-1 and TRBJ2-5, with 12 bases identical to TRBD2. V gave up 0 bases and J gave up 3 bases; unmatched junction bases: 2. The V gene's germline CDR1 is DFQATT and CDR2 SNEGSKA (reference sequence). CDR3 length equals 15 residues.

The rearrangement links TRBV24-1 to TRBJ2-2; D not certain. CDR1 KGHDR and CDR2 SFDVKD come from the germline V gene. The CDR3 has 15 amino acids. V lost 0 bases, J lost 4 bases, and 8 bases lay in between. CDR3 amino acids: CATSDLLATTGELFF. CDR3 DNA sequence: TGTGCCACCAGTGATTTGTTGGCAACCACCGGGGAGCTGTTTTTT.